A selection of T cell receptor beta chains follows, all from one sample in a study of beta chain features in type 1 diabetes. Sequencing used immunoSEQ multiplex PCR; TCRdb keeps in-frame clones, though not all of them. The sample has more than 150,000 clones, around 10% seen once. The specimen was central memory CD4+ T cells from blood. Receptors originate from a man aged 18-30 years in good health. Both conserved end residues are part of each CDR3. Each record gives: clone size, D gene, V gene, J gene, CDR3 protein, CDR3 DNA. A D gene is named only where the DNA matches it firmly. A row's size may be missing; if present it is once, few, many or a size class.

few,NA,TRBV25-1,TRBJ1-6,CASSEIASPLHF,TGTGCCAGCAGTGAAATCGCATCACCCCTCCACTTT
NA,TRBD2,TRBV4-3,TRBJ2-4,CASSQVPSLAGQNIQYF,TGCGCCAGCAGCCAAGTTCCCTCACTAGCGGGCCAAAACATTCAGTACTTC
few,NA,TRBV5-1,TRBJ1-2,CASSLDTRAAYGYTF,TGCGCCAGCAGCTTGGATACCAGGGCGGCCTATGGCTACACCTTC
few,TRBD1,TRBV29-1,TRBJ1-2,CSGAGTGMSGYTF,TGCAGCGGGGCCGGGACAGGGATGTCAGGCTACACCTTC
NA,TRBD1,TRBV16,TRBJ2-1,CASSPEQGGGYNEQFF,TGTGCCAGCAGCCCCGAACAGGGGGGTGGATACAATGAGCAGTTCTTC
few,NA,TRBV6-6,TRBJ2-2,CASISGVANTGELFF,TGTGCCAGCATCTCAGGGGTCGCGAACACCGGGGAGCTGTTTTTT
NA,NA,TRBV30,TRBJ2-7,CASLRGYEQYF,TGTGCCTCCCTTCGGGGGTACGAGCAGTACTTC
few,TRBD2,TRBV15,TRBJ2-3,CATQLGLAGGEDTQYF,TGTGCCACCCAACTCGGCCTAGCGGGGGGCGAGGATACGCAGTATTTT
NA,TRBD2,TRBV11-2,TRBJ2-7,CASSRLAGGSYEQYF,TGTGCCAGCAGCCGTTTAGCGGGAGGATCCTACGAGCAGTACTTC
NA,NA,TRBV7-2,TRBJ2-7,CASSSGGTPSYEQYF,TGTGCCAGCAGCTCTGGGGGAACCCCCTCCTACGAGCAGTACTTC
many,TRBD1,TRBV10-3,TRBJ1-4,CAIRRDRTNEKLFF,TGTGCCATCAGGAGGGACAGGACTAATGAAAAACTGTTTTTT
NA,NA,TRBV5-4,TRBJ2-7,CASSLGSGGGVGEQYF,TGTGCCAGCAGCTTGGGCTCCGGGGGCGGAGTAGGCGAGCAGTACTTC
few,NA,TRBV5-1,TRBJ2-7,CASSRSPTGSSSYEQYF,TGCGCCAGCAGCAGGAGCCCGACAGGTAGCAGCTCATACGAGCAGTACTTC
NA,NA,TRBV5-1,TRBJ2-6,CASSSGDISGANVLTF,TGCGCCAGCAGCTCTGGAGATATCTCTGGGGCCAACGTCCTGACTTTC
few,NA,TRBV29-1,TRBJ2-5,CSVGAGLETQYF,TGCAGCGTTGGGGCAGGATTGGAGACCCAGTACTTC
NA,TRBD1,TRBV29-1,TRBJ1-5,CSVALTGGNQPQHF,TGCAGCGTTGCTCTGACAGGGGGTAATCAGCCCCAGCATTTT
few,NA,TRBV6-6,TRBJ1-5,CASSPEQGRQPQHF,TGTGCCAGCAGTCCGGAACAGGGTCGACAGCCCCAGCATTTT
many,TRBD1,TRBV10-3,TRBJ1-5,CAISEGRGNPQHF,TGTGCCATCAGTGAAGGCAGGGGGAACCCCCAGCATTTT
few,TRBD2,TRBV29-1,TRBJ2-3,CSVETSGGFTDTQYF,TGCAGCGTTGAAACCAGCGGGGGTTTCACAGATACGCAGTATTTT
few,TRBD1,TRBV9,TRBJ1-6,CASSVEGAVDSPLHF,TGTGCCAGCAGCGTAGAGGGGGCCGTGGATTCACCCCTCCACTTT
few,TRBD2,TRBV2,TRBJ2-1,CASSDGGRGTEQFF,TGTGCCAGCAGTGACGGCGGGAGGGGCACTGAGCAGTTCTTC
NA,NA,TRBV29-1,TRBJ1-5,CSVGSGGNQPQHF,TGCAGCGTTGGTAGTGGGGGCAATCAGCCCCAGCATTTT
NA,NA,TRBV28,TRBJ2-1,CASSTSGDGPYNEQFF,TGTGCCAGCAGTACCTCCGGGGACGGACCCTACAATGAGCAGTTCTTC
few,TRBD2,TRBV28,TRBJ2-3,CASSSSGRAVDTQYF,TGTGCCAGCAGTTCGAGCGGGAGGGCCGTAGATACGCAGTATTTT
NA,NA,TRBV28,TRBJ2-1,CASSSVKEQFF,TGTGCCAGCAGTTCGGTAAAGGAGCAGTTCTTC
few,NA,TRBV4-1,TRBJ2-3,CASSQTNTDTQYF,TGCGCCAGCAGCCAGACTAACACAGATACGCAGTATTTT
NA,NA,TRBV7-9,TRBJ2-7,CASSLSRPQGEQYF,TGTGCCAGCAGCTTAAGCCGCCCTCAGGGCGAGCAGTACTTC